This TCR beta chain originates from a study of blood T cells in healthy people across ages. About the study: The template switching approach captured approximately one barcoded beta molecule for every two T cells. General study results and limits: Naive T cell percentage showed a strong correlation with the diversity of TCR beta.

The CDR3 runs 15 residues. V shed 0 bases and J shed 3 bases, with 11 bases lying between them. Concerning this clonotype: Antigen specificity is unknown.

Using a J-beta primer mix together with a sample-barcoded 5' primer, a second PCR was run for 7 to 11 cycles. A single record per CDR3 protein comes from TCRdb applying MiXCR to the 5' RACE reads. There are 800,000 to 950,000 distinct CDR3 sequences in the sample; about 27% occur only once, and 10% lies in the top ten. These data were also filed under a second study, of T cells of mothers and their children.

The TCR originated in a middle-aged woman in good health. J is TRBJ1-1 and V is TRBV12-3 or TRBV12-4; possibly TRBD1 for D (5 bases). The source material was blood. The CDR3 coding sequence is TGTGCCAGCAGTTTAGCGCGGGGCGGATACACTGAAGCTTTCTTT. It encodes CASSLARGGYTEAFF.